This T cell receptor (beta chain) was observed in a study of technical replicates of blood from a few donors. V lost 7 bases, J lost 10 bases, and 4 bases stayed unmatched. Germline CDR1 LNHDA, CDR2 SQIVND (reference sequence). The CDR3 length is 11 residues. Libraries were prepared by immunoSEQ multiplex PCR; TCRdb keeps only in-frame clonotypes and omits some of them. The sample records tens of thousands of clones, 93% being singletons. Sequencing was performed on T cells isolated from PBMCs. The chain carries TRBV19 and TRBJ1-1; 9 bases are shared with TRBD1. This sequence was found in a human donor in good health. The CDR3 region is CASMDRGGAFF. CDR3 nucleotides: TGTGCCAGTATGGACAGGGGTGGAGCTTTCTTT.